The 30 T cell receptor beta chains in this list originate from one sample, sequenced in a study of blood T cell repertoires in COVID-19. Sequenced by immunoSEQ multiplex PCR; TCRdb stores in-frame clones only, minus some. The table shows around 140,000 clones, with around 84% occurring only once. Sequencing was performed on PBMCs or T cells enriched from blood (not recorded which). These receptors originate from a man aged 35-49 years with acute COVID-19.

This sequence joins TRBV6-5 and TRBJ1-6; 7 positions agree with TRBD1. This CDR3 is built from 14 residues. With 4 bases clipped from V and 5 bases from J, the junction kept 2 bases outside the gene matches. Germline V gives CDR1 MNHEY, CDR2 SVGAGI. CDR3 coding DNA: TGTGCCAGCAGTTGGGACAGCAATAATTCACCCCTCCACTTT. This sequence encodes CASSWDSNNSPLHF.

The rearrangement links TRBV27 to TRBJ1-1; D perhaps matches TRBD1 (6 bases). V was cut by 5 bases and J by 4 bases, with 14 bases left in between. Germline CDR1 is MNHEY and CDR2 is SMNVEV (reference sequence). This CDR3 has 14 amino acids. The CDR3 DNA reads TGTGCCAGCAGTAAAGGGGGTCAGTTCACTGAAGCTTTCTTT. This codes for CASSKGGQFTEAFF.

The chain employs TRBV11-2 and TRBJ2-1, with TRBD2 as a possible D gene (6 bases). Between the trimmed V and J ends, which lost 2 bases and 3 bases, there was a span of 14 bases. CDR1 is SGHAT, CDR2 FQNNGV, per germline. The CDR3 has 16 amino acids. The CDR3 DNA reads TGTGCCAGCAGCTTACGCCTCGGGACTTTCTACAATGAGCAGTTCTTC. Translation gives CASSLRLGTFYNEQFF.

The V gene is TRBV5-1, the J gene TRBJ2-2; D call uncertain. The V gene's germline CDR1 is SGHRS and CDR2 YFSETQ. The CDR3 runs to 14 residues. V shed 7 bases and J shed 0 bases, with 10 bases lying between them. The CDR3 DNA reads as TGCGCCAGCGTGTCGACTCCGAACACCGGGGAGCTGTTTTTT. It specifies CASVSTPNTGELFF. Based on the CDR3 plus reference TRBV5-1 and TRBJ2-2, the full variable domain is KAGVTQTPRYLIKTRGQQVTLSCSPISGHRSVSWYQQTPGQGLQFLFEYFSETQRNKGNFPGRFSGRQFSNSRSEMNVSTLELGDSALYLCASVSTPNTGELFFGEGSRLTVL.

The rearrangement uses TRBV3-1 (or the pseudogene TRBV3-2) and TRBJ1-2; TRBD1 might be the D (6 bases). From germline, CDR1 is LGHDT and CDR2 YNNKEL (reference sequence). CDR3 length: 12 residues. Deletions cut 4 bases from V and 6 bases from J, with 9 bases between. In DNA form, the CDR3 reads TGTGCCAGCAGCCGTACAGGGAATGGCTACACCTTC. It encodes CASSRTGNGYTF.

J is TRBJ1-1 and V is TRBV29-1, with a tentative D call TRBD1 (5 bases). Germline CDR1 SQVTM, CDR2 ANQGSEA. Trimming stripped 2 bases from V and 5 bases from J, with 15 bases between. This CDR3 is built from 14 residues. The CDR3 sequence: CSVENRDRRTEAFF. The CDR3 DNA sequence: TGCAGCGTTGAAAATCGCGACAGACGGACTGAAGCTTTCTTT.

This clone was observed a handful of times. The chain joins TRBV7-2 to TRBJ1-6; D perhaps matches TRBD1 (5 bases). This CDR3 is 15 amino acids long. Germline V lookup: CDR1 SGHTA, CDR2 FQGNSA. Trimming cost V 6 bases and J 5 bases, with 14 bases left between them. The CDR3, as DNA: TGTGCCAGCAGTCCCAGGGCCACAGATAATTCACCCCTCCACTTT. Its translation: CASSPRATDNSPLHF.

The chain combines TRBV5-8 with TRBJ1-5; D gene ambiguous. Germline lookup yields CDR1 SGHTS and CDR2 YDEGEE. The CDR3 is made up of 13 amino acids. Trimming cost V 4 bases and J 3 bases, with 8 bases left between them. This CDR3 is CASSLNYNQPQHF. The CDR3 coding sequence is TGTGCCAGCAGCCTCAACTACAATCAGCCCCAGCATTTT.

The chain recombines TRBV7-6 with TRBJ1-3; 7 bases fit TRBD1. The CDR3 spans 15 residues. Unmatched junction bases numbered 6, after V lost 7 bases and J lost 0 bases. CDR1 and CDR2 from the germline V gene are SGHVS and FNYEAQ. This chain's CDR3 is CASTHSGGSGNTIYF. In DNA form, the CDR3 reads TGTGCCAGCACCCATTCAGGGGGCTCTGGAAACACCATATATTTT.

This chain connects TRBV19 to TRBJ2-1; TRBD2 aligns across 9 bases. The germline CDR1 and CDR2 sequences are LNHDA and SQIVND (reference sequence). This CDR3 comprises 16 residues. Trimming took 3 bases from V and 9 from J; bases not matched to a gene: 12. The CDR3 bases are TGTGCCAGTAGTATTGAGGGCGGGAGGGTTCTAGGTGAGCAGTTCTTC. The encoded protein is CASSIEGGRVLGEQFF.

Only a few counts were recorded for this clone. The V and J genes are TRBV24-1 and TRBJ1-5, with D perhaps TRBD1 (5 bases). There are 15 residues in the CDR3. The V gene's germline CDR1 is KGHDR and CDR2 SFDVKD. Deletions cut 3 bases from V and 0 bases from J, with 8 bases between. The CDR3 DNA reads TGTGCCACCAGTGATGGGGCAGTTAGCAATCAGCCCCAGCATTTT. Protein product: CATSDGAVSNQPQHF.

The rearrangement uses TRBV10-1 and TRBJ2-7; D may be TRBD1 or TRBD2 (12 bases each). The germline V gene encodes CDR1 WNHNN and CDR2 SYGVQD (reference sequence). The CDR3 is made up of 23 amino acids. Trimming removed 0 bases from V and 1 base from J, with 34 bases in between. This chain's CDR3 is CASSESGGTGGLGLAGTSYEQYF. The CDR3 nucleotides read TGCGCCAGCAGTGAGTCGGGCGGGACAGGGGGCCTTGGACTAGCGGGGACTTCCTACGAGCAGTACTTC.

The DNA for the CDR3 is TGTGCCAGCAGCCCGGGACTAGCTAGCAATGAGCAGTTCTTC. This sequence encodes CASSPGLASNEQFF. The chain combines TRBV7-3 with TRBJ2-1, with 9 bases matching TRBD2. Trimming at V came to 5 bases and at J to 6 bases, leaving 5 bases not matched to a gene. The CDR3 contains 14 residues. Germline V gives CDR1 SGHTA, CDR2 FQGTGA. Full variable domain (missing parts from reference TRBV7-3 and TRBJ2-1): GAGVSQTPSNKVTEKGKYVELRCDPISGHTALYWYRQSLGQGPEFLIYFQGTGAADDSGLPNDRFFAVRPEGSVSTLKIQRTERGDSAVYLCASSPGLASNEQFFGPGTRLTVL.

This rearrangement joins TRBV2 to TRBJ1-5; D may be TRBD1 (6 bases). Between the trimmed V and J ends, which lost 6 bases and 0 bases, there was a span of 12 bases. CDR3 length: 15 residues. Germline V gene sequence: CDR1 SNHLY, CDR2 FYNNEI. The CDR3 region is CASSQDRNSNQPQHF. In DNA, the CDR3 is TGTGCCAGCAGCCAGGACAGAAATAGCAATCAGCCCCAGCATTTT. The whole variable domain, remainder taken from reference TRBV2 and TRBJ1-5, is EPEVTQTPSHQVTQMGQEVILRCVPISNHLYFYWYRQILGQKVEFLVSFYNNEISEKSEIFDDQFSVERPDGSNFTLKIRSTKLEDSAMYFCASSQDRNSNQPQHFGDGTRLSIL.

This clone was seen a handful of times. This chain uses TRBV5-1 with TRBJ2-1; 8 bases agree with TRBD2. Per germline, CDR1 SGHRS and CDR2 YFSETQ. The CDR3 length is 13 residues. After removal of 8 bases from V and 5 bases from J, the junction contained 6 bases not matched to a gene. The CDR3 loop is CASTSGGNNEQFF. CDR3 DNA sequence: TGCGCCAGTACATCGGGAGGGAACAATGAGCAGTTCTTC.

The chain employs TRBV18 and TRBJ1-5; TRBD1 agrees at 7 bases. The J segment lost 5 bases and the V segment lost 3 bases, leaving 7 bases of the junction unmatched. CDR3 length: 15 residues. Looked up from germline, CDR1 is KGHSH and CDR2 is LQKENI. The CDR3 bases are TGTGCCAGCTCACCGAGTGCAGGGGGAGATCAGCCCCAGCATTTT. Protein product: CASSPSAGGDQPQHF. Combining the CDR3 with reference TRBV18 and TRBJ1-5 gives the whole variable domain NAGVMQNPRHLVRRRGQEARLRCSPMKGHSHVYWYRQLPEEGLKFMVYLQKENIIDESGMPKERFSAEFPKEGPSILRIQQVVRGDSAAYFCASSPSAGGDQPQHFGDGTRLSIL.

The chain joins TRBV6-5 to TRBJ1-2, with D possibly TRBD1 on 6 matching bases. Trimming removed 6 bases at V and 0 bases at J, with 14 bases between. This CDR3 has 15 residues. CDR1 is MNHEY and CDR2 is SVGAGI in the germline V gene. The CDR3 nucleotides read TGTGCCAGCAGGAAAGACAGGATCTCTAACTATGGCTACACCTTC. It translates to CASRKDRISNYGYTF.

The J gene is TRBJ2-1, the V gene TRBV5-1; 7 bases fit TRBD1. V gave up 2 bases and J gave up 7 bases; unmatched junction bases: 9. The CDR3 extends over 15 amino acids. Germline values: CDR1 SGHRS, CDR2 YFSETQ. Written as DNA, the CDR3 is TGCGCCAGCAGCTTCGCGCCCATACAGGGGAATGAGCAGTTCTTC. Its protein is CASSFAPIQGNEQFF.

The chain joins TRBV3-1 (or the pseudogene TRBV3-2) to TRBJ1-3, with TRBD1 matching over 8 bases. Germline V gene lookup returns CDR1 LGHDT and CDR2 YNNKEL (reference sequence). With 5 bases clipped from V and 2 bases from J, the junction kept 8 bases outside the gene matches. This CDR3 is 16 amino acids long. In DNA form, the CDR3 reads TGTGCCAGCAGCGGCAGGGGGCGCATGACTGGAAACACCATATATTTT. Translated: CASSGRGRMTGNTIYF.

The chain has TRBV2 and TRBJ1-2; TRBD1 agrees at 7 bases. The V gene end was trimmed by 6 bases and the J gene end by 7 bases; junction bases not matched to a gene: 8. CDR1 and CDR2 from the germline V gene are SNHLY and FYNNEI. The CDR3 covers 13 residues. The CDR3 is CASRTDREGGYTF. For the CDR3, the DNA is TGTGCCAGCAGGACAGACAGGGAAGGTGGCTACACCTTC.

This clone was seen only once. The V call is TRBV19, the J call TRBJ2-3, with a possible D match to TRBD2 (5 bases). The ends were cut back, 7 bases at V and 4 bases at J, with 15 bases in the middle. The CDR3 has 14 amino acids. The germline V gene encodes CDR1 LNHDA and CDR2 SQIVND (reference sequence). The CDR3 spells CASKVGGGPDTQYF. The CDR3 region has the DNA TGTGCCAGTAAGGTAGGAGGCGGTCCAGATACGCAGTATTTT.

The chain is built from TRBV7-9 and TRBJ2-1, with TRBD1 matching over 11 bases. The CDR3 has 15 amino acids. V gave up 2 bases and J gave up 7 bases; unmatched junction bases: 4. Germline loops: CDR1 SEHNR, CDR2 FQNEAQ (reference sequence). The CDR3 nucleotides read TGTGCCAGCAGCTTATTGGGACAGGGGGTGAATGAGCAGTTCTTC. Residues: CASSLLGQGVNEQFF.

The rearrangement links TRBV19 to TRBJ1-4, with 10 bases aligning to TRBD1. The V segment lost 8 bases and the J segment 4 bases; nucleotides outside the gene matches: 1. Germline-derived CDR1 and CDR2 are LNHDA and SQIVND (reference sequence). The length of the CDR3 is 13 residues. The CDR3 coding sequence is TGTGCCAGTCGGACAGGGGGTAATGAAAAACTGTTTTTT. Residues: CASRTGGNEKLFF. Full variable domain (missing parts from reference TRBV19 and TRBJ1-4): DGGITQSPKYLFRKEGQNVTLSCEQNLNHDAMYWYRQDPGQGLRLIYYSQIVNDFQKGDIAEGYSVSREKKESFPLTVTSAQKNPTAFYLCASRTGGNEKLFFGSGTQLSVL.

The chain recombines TRBV6-5 with TRBJ2-7; tentative D call: TRBD2 (5 bases). The CDR3 is 14 residues long. Trimming cost V 5 bases and J 1 base, with 12 bases left between them. Germline lookup yields CDR1 MNHEY and CDR2 SVGAGI. CDR3 region: CASSRTFPSYEQYF. The CDR3 bases are TGTGCCAGCAGTCGGACTTTCCCATCCTACGAGCAGTACTTC.

The J gene is TRBJ2-1, the V gene TRBV4-1, with D possibly TRBD2 on 5 matching bases. V lost 4 bases and J lost 4, with 14 bases in between. The V gene's germline CDR1 is MGHRA and CDR2 YSYEKL. This CDR3 spans 15 amino acids. CDR3 sequence: CASSLTEDSYNEQFF. In nucleotides, the CDR3 is TGCGCCAGCAGCCTTACCGAGGACTCTTACAATGAGCAGTTCTTC.

V gene TRBV7-9 combines with J gene TRBJ2-3; 8 bases are a match to TRBD2. J gave up 5 bases and V 5 bases, and 6 bases lay outside the gene matches. The V gene's germline CDR1 is SEHNR and CDR2 FQNEAQ (reference sequence). The CDR3 is 14 residues long. The CDR3 spells CASSPPGGKDTQYF. The CDR3, as DNA: TGTGCCAGCAGCCCGCCGGGAGGGAAAGATACGCAGTATTTT. Variable domain in full (rest from reference TRBV7-9 and TRBJ2-3): DTGVSQNPRHKITKRGQNVTFRCDPISEHNRLYWYRQTLGQGPEFLTYFQNEAQLEKSRLLSDRFSAERPKGSFSTLEIQRTEQGDSAMYLCASSPPGGKDTQYFGPGTRLTVL.

The chain employs TRBV12-3 or TRBV12-4 and TRBJ1-2; D gene uncertain. The V end was cut by 7 bases, the J end by 8 bases, with 11 bases between. This CDR3 is built from 11 residues. The CDR3 DNA reads TGTGCCAGCACCCCGGCGGGCGGCTACACCTTC. Translated: CASTPAGGYTF.

This clone was found a few times. The chain joins TRBV11-2 to TRBJ2-7, with TRBD1 matching over 7 bases. Germline V lookup: CDR1 SGHAT, CDR2 FQNNGV. V dropped 0 bases and J dropped 6; count of bases not matched to a gene: 5. The CDR3 loop spans 14 amino acids. The CDR3 DNA is TGTGCCAGCAGCTTAGACAGGGGGAGCTCCGAGCAGTACTTC. Encoded protein: CASSLDRGSSEQYF.

The chain joins TRBV25-1 to TRBJ2-2; D perhaps matches TRBD1 (5 bases). The CDR3 runs to 15 residues. Germline V gene data show CDR1 as MGHDK and CDR2 as SYGVNS. V lost 8 bases to trimming and J lost 0 bases, with 13 bases between them. Here the CDR3 reads CASSSDRANTGELFF. CDR3 in DNA: TGTGCCAGCTCATCCGACAGAGCGAACACCGGGGAGCTGTTTTTT.

This chain connects TRBV18 to TRBJ2-2, with D possibly being TRBD1 (5 bases). Trimming stripped 3 bases from V and 9 bases from J, with 11 bases between. Germline-derived CDR1 and CDR2 are KGHSH and LQKENI. This CDR3 has 13 amino acids. The CDR3 region has the DNA TGTGCCAGCTCACCTGGGGCATCCCGGGAGCTGTTTTTT. It translates to CASSPGASRELFF.